Described below is a single T cell receptor (beta chain) sequence and its context. The antigen is not known. Trimming at V came to 6 bases and at J to 4 bases, leaving 21 bases not matched to a gene. CDR3 length: 20 amino acids. The sample comes from a study of T cells in Graves' hyperthyroidism and ophthalmopathy. Broader study findings: A 13 V-J model separated ophthalmopathy from stable hyperthyroidism.

RNA transcripts provided the source from which TCR beta CDR3 regions were amplified. Carried out on the TCR CDR3, a first-round RT-PCR used the HTBI primer set. Via MiXCR, TCRdb re-called the multiplex PCR reads, giving one row per CDR3 protein. The sample lists hundreds of thousands of distinct CDR3 sequences; approximately 14% were seen once. This TCR was recovered from a woman in her 50s with Graves' ophthalmopathy. The sequenced sample consisted of blood. The chain couples TRBV12-3 or TRBV12-4 to TRBJ1-1; 12 bases are shared with TRBD1. CDR3 region: CASRGPGQGAGIYLSTEAFF. CDR3 bases: TGTGCCAGCAGAGGACCGGGACAGGGGGCGGGAATTTATCTAAGCACTGAAGCTTTCTTT.